This entry lists 4 T cell receptor beta chains sequenced from one sample in a study of cytomegalovirus exposure and HLA in healthy donors. The PCR ran on 60 Vbeta and 13 Jbeta primers. Clones were read by immunoSEQ multiplex PCR, and TCRdb kept only the in-frame ones, dropping some. This sample has 100,000 to 150,000 clones, with roughly 66% found just once. Sequenced: PBMCs. Source of these receptors: a man aged 60-69 years in good health and CMV-seropositive.

This rearrangement joins TRBV27 to TRBJ1-2, with TRBD1 matching over 8 bases. Unmatched junction bases numbered 2, after V lost 3 bases and J lost 2 bases. The germline gives CDR1 MNHEY, CDR2 SMNVEV (reference sequence). The CDR3 consists of 14 residues. DNA for the CDR3: TGTGCCAGCAGTTTCCGGACAGGGAACTATGGCTACACCTTC. It codes for CASSFRTGNYGYTF.

This chain uses TRBV5-1 with TRBJ1-6; TRBD1 aligns across 7 bases. After removal of 3 bases from V and 8 bases from J, the junction contained 5 bases not matched to a gene. This CDR3 contains 14 residues. In germline, CDR1 is SGHRS, CDR2 YFSETQ. CDR3 coding DNA: TGCGCCAGCAGCTCAGGACAGGTCGATTCACCCCTCCACTTT. Protein product: CASSSGQVDSPLHF.

The chain joins TRBV11-2 to TRBJ1-1; no clear D gene. Germline V gene sequence: CDR1 SGHAT, CDR2 FQNNGV. This CDR3 is 14 amino acids long. V was pared by 5 bases and J by 1 base, with 11 bases between. CDR3 nucleotides: TGTGCCAGCAGCGCAATAAACAAGAACACTGAAGCTTTCTTT. Amino acids: CASSAINKNTEAFF.

The table lists this clone with a few counts. V is TRBV5-1 and J is TRBJ2-4; the match to TRBD2 covers 10 bases. This CDR3 contains 16 residues. Germline V lookup: CDR1 SGHRS, CDR2 YFSETQ. With 0 bases clipped from V and 6 bases from J, the junction kept 6 bases outside the gene matches. CDR3 DNA sequence: TGCGCCAGCAGCTTGGCCCCAACTAGCGGGGTAAACATTCAGTACTTC. Translated, it gives CASSLAPTSGVNIQYF.